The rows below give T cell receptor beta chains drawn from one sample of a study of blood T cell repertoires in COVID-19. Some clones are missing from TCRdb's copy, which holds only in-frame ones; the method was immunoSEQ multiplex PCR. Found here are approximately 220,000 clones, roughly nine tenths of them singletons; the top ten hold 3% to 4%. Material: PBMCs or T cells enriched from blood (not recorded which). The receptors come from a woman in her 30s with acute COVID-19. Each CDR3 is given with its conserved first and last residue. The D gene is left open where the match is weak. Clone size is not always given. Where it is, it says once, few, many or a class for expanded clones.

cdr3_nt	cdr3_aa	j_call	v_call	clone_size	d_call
TGCGCCAGCAGCCCAGATGGGGGGGCTAATGAAAAACTGTTTTTT	CASSPDGGANEKLFF	TRBJ1-4	TRBV4-1	NA	NA
TGTGCCACCAGTGATCGGGACAGGGGGAGCTTAAATGAGCAGTTCTTC	CATSDRDRGSLNEQFF	TRBJ2-1	TRBV24-1	NA	TRBD1
TGTGCCAGCAGCTATTCGTCCGACAGGGGGCAATACGAGCAGTACTTC	CASSYSSDRGQYEQYF	TRBJ2-7	TRBV16	NA	TRBD1
TGTGCCAGCAGCCCCCCCCCTGACAGCGACACTGAAGCTTTCTTT	CASSPPPDSDTEAFF	TRBJ1-1	TRBV7-6	NA	NA
TGCGCCAGCACGCTAGCCGGTGTTTTAGGGAGCACAGATACGCAGTATTTT	CASTLAGVLGSTDTQYF	TRBJ2-3	TRBV10-2	NA	NA
TGTGCCAGCAGCTTAATGGCCGGACAAAACTATGGCTACACCTTC	CASSLMAGQNYGYTF	TRBJ1-2	TRBV7-3	NA	NA
TGTGCCAGCAGCCAAGAGGGGGACAGGGGGCGTAATTCACCCCTCCACTTT	CASSQEGDRGRNSPLHF	TRBJ1-6	TRBV3-1/TRBV3-2	NA	TRBD1
TGTGCCAGCAGCCCAGGGGACAGGGGGTTCGATGAGCAGTTCTTC	CASSPGDRGFDEQFF	TRBJ2-1	TRBV7-9	NA	TRBD1
TGTGCCAGCAGCTTAGGATGGACTGAGAATCAGCCCCAGCATTTT	CASSLGWTENQPQHF	TRBJ1-5	TRBV7-2	NA	NA
TGTGCCAGCAGTGGGTTGGAGACGAACACTGAAGCTTTCTTT	CASSGLETNTEAFF	TRBJ1-1	TRBV2	NA	NA
TGCAGCGCAAGGACAGGAGACTACGAGCAGTACTTC	CSARTGDYEQYF	TRBJ2-7	TRBV29-1	NA	TRBD1
TGTGCCAGCAGCCAAGGAGACAAAATTAACTATGGCTACACCTTC	CASSQGDKINYGYTF	TRBJ1-2	TRBV3-1/TRBV3-2	NA	NA
TGCGCCAGCAGCCCCCGAAGGGGTCAAACGAACCAGGGGGATACGCAGTATTTT	CASSPRRGQTNQGDTQYF	TRBJ2-3	TRBV5-1	NA	NA
TGCGCCAGCAGCCAACGTTTTGCGGGCAGACCCGGAAACACCATATATTTT	CASSQRFAGRPGNTIYF	TRBJ1-3	TRBV4-3	medium-sized	NA
TGTGCCAGCAGTGCACAGGGGCCCTACGAGCAGTACTTC	CASSAQGPYEQYF	TRBJ2-7	TRBV12-3/TRBV12-4	once	TRBD1
TGTGCCAGCAGCTTAGAAGGGGCATCTGAAGCTTTCTTT	CASSLEGASEAFF	TRBJ1-1	TRBV7-3	NA	NA
TGTGCCAGCAGCGAAGGACAGCCCTACGAGCAGTACTTC	CASSEGQPYEQYF	TRBJ2-7	TRBV28	NA	NA
TGTGCCAGCAGTGAGGCCGGGACCCCTAGGGGGAATGAGCAGTTCTTC	CASSEAGTPRGNEQFF	TRBJ2-1	TRBV6-1	NA	NA
TGTGCCAGTAGTACATCGACAGGGACTGAAGCTTTCTTT	CASSTSTGTEAFF	TRBJ1-1	TRBV19	NA	TRBD1
TGTGCCACCAGTGACCCTGACAGGGCCTATGGCTACACCTTC	CATSDPDRAYGYTF	TRBJ1-2	TRBV24-1	NA	TRBD1
TGTGCCAGCTCCCCGGATCCAGGGGCCTACGAGCAGTACTTC	CASSPDPGAYEQYF	TRBJ2-7	TRBV18	once	NA
TGTGCCAGCAGCTTAAACAGACGGACAGTCAACACCGGGGAGCTGTTTTTT	CASSLNRRTVNTGELFF	TRBJ2-2	TRBV11-3	NA	NA
TGTGCCAGCAGTTACATGTCCGCACGGGGCTACACCTTC	CASSYMSARGYTF	TRBJ1-2	TRBV6-5	NA	NA
TGTGCCATCAGTGAGTTCCCTCCGGGCGGGGCAACTAATGAAAAACTGTTTTTT	CAISEFPPGGATNEKLFF	TRBJ1-4	TRBV10-3	NA	NA
TGTGCCAGCTCACCAAGGCCAGACACAAACTATGGCTACACCTTC	CASSPRPDTNYGYTF	TRBJ1-2	TRBV18	NA	NA
TGTGCCACCAGCAAAGGCAGGGCGAACACTGAAGCTTTCTTT	CATSKGRANTEAFF	TRBJ1-1	TRBV15	once	NA
TGTGCCACCAGTGATTTGGGGGGAGGTGCAGATACGCAGTATTTT	CATSDLGGGADTQYF	TRBJ2-3	TRBV24-1	NA	NA
TGTGCCAGCAGCTTAAGGCAACAGGGGATCGGGGAGCTGTTTTTT	CASSLRQQGIGELFF	TRBJ2-2	TRBV7-8	NA	TRBD1
TGTGCCAGCAGCCTAGAGACAGGGGGCGGCAATCAGCCCCAGCATTTT	CASSLETGGGNQPQHF	TRBJ1-5	TRBV7-2	NA	TRBD1
TGTGCCTGGAGCGGCGGGACTCAATACGAGCAGTACTTC	CAWSGGTQYEQYF	TRBJ2-7	TRBV30	NA	NA
TGCAGCGTCGTGACAGGCTTAAGCTCCTACAATGAGCAGTTCTTC	CSVVTGLSSYNEQFF	TRBJ2-1	TRBV29-1	NA	NA
TGCGCCAGCAGCCAAGAGGAGGCGGTGGCTGAAGCTTTCTTT	CASSQEEAVAEAFF	TRBJ1-1	TRBV4-3	NA	NA
TGTGCCAGCAGCCCTGAGGGACAGAGCTACAATGAGCAGTTCTTC	CASSPEGQSYNEQFF	TRBJ2-1	TRBV11-2	NA	TRBD1
TGCGCCAGCAGCTTGCAGGGCAACTACGAGCAGTACTTC	CASSLQGNYEQYF	TRBJ2-7	TRBV5-1	NA	NA
TGTGCCAGCAGTGGGGGGGCAAGAGGAAAACTGTTTTTT	CASSGGARGKLFF	TRBJ1-4	TRBV6-2/TRBV6-3	once	NA
TGCGCCAGCAGCCAAGAGGCCGGGGGTTATTTGGGCTCCTATAATTCACCCCTCCACTTT	CASSQEAGGYLGSYNSPLHF	TRBJ1-6	TRBV4-1	NA	NA
TGCGCCAGCAGCCGGAACCAGGGGGTTGGTGGTGAGCAGTTCTTC	CASSRNQGVGGEQFF	TRBJ2-1	TRBV5-1	NA	TRBD1
TGTGCCAGCAGCCAAGGTGTGGGACAACTATATGGCTACACCTTC	CASSQGVGQLYGYTF	TRBJ1-2	TRBV13	NA	NA
TGTGCCAGCAGACCTGGACACCTGTACGAGCAGTACTTC	CASRPGHLYEQYF	TRBJ2-7	TRBV6-5	NA	NA
TGTGCCAGCAGCTTCCCCGGGTTCATCTATGGCTACACCTTC	CASSFPGFIYGYTF	TRBJ1-2	TRBV7-8	few	NA
TGTGGTGGACAGGCCTCTGGGGCCAACGTCCTGACTTTC	CGGQASGANVLTF	TRBJ2-6	TRBV5-6	NA	TRBD1
TGTGCCTGGAGTGGCGACAGCCACAATCAGCCCCAGCATTTT	CAWSGDSHNQPQHF	TRBJ1-5	TRBV30	NA	NA
TGCGCCAGCCACCAAGCGGTTGAATATGGCACTGAAGCTTTCTTT	CASHQAVEYGTEAFF	TRBJ1-1	TRBV5-1	once	NA